This T cell receptor (beta chain) derives from a study of blood T cells in healthy people across ages. The CDR3 runs 17 residues. Trimming stripped 2 bases from V and 4 bases from J, with 21 bases between. In germline, CDR1 is MDHEN, CDR2 SYDVKM. A sample-barcoded 5' primer and a J-beta primer mix were used in a second PCR of about 7 to 12 cycles. TCRdb fed the 5' RACE reads into MiXCR, producing one record per CDR3 protein. This table has around 940,000 distinct CDR3 sequences, just over 50% appearing once. The chain is built from TRBV28 and TRBJ2-7; D remains unclear. This clonotype was sampled from a woman aged 60-70 years in good health. Sequenced: blood. The DNA for the CDR3 is TGTGCCAGCAGTTTACGCATCATGACTTTCGACGGTTACGAGCAGTACTTC. Protein product: CASSLRIMTFDGYEQYF.